This passage covers 25 T cell receptor beta chains from one sample sequenced in a study of T-cell reconstitution after alpha-beta-depleted transplantation in children. During its preparation, the TCRbeta library received unique molecular identifiers. TCRdb processed the PCR reads anew with MiXCR; each CDR3 protein has one entry. The sample shows roughly 220,000 distinct CDR3 sequences, 12% of them seen only once. The material was PBMCs from the stem cell graft donor, obtained from the stem cell graft. The source of these receptors is a human donor who donated a stem cell graft to a child with acute lymphoblastic leukemia.

This clonotype came up many times. J is TRBJ2-2 and V is TRBV6-1; 7 bases align to TRBD2. The CDR3 loop spans 14 amino acids. Germline lookup yields CDR1 MNHNS and CDR2 SASEGT. Trimming took 7 bases from V and 4 from J; bases not matched to a gene: 6. The CDR3 sequence is CASKTGGFTGELFF. For the CDR3, the DNA is TGTGCCAGCAAAACGGGAGGTTTCACCGGGGAGCTGTTTTTT.

The table lists this clonotype with many counts. The chain has TRBV20-1 and TRBJ1-6; D is ambiguous. Germline loops: CDR1 DFQATT, CDR2 SNEGSKA (reference sequence). The CDR3 length is 13 residues. Deletions cut 7 bases from V and 1 base from J, with 8 bases between. This CDR3 reads CSVGISYNSPLHF. Here the CDR3 DNA reads TGCAGTGTGGGGATTTCCTATAATTCACCCCTCCACTTT.

This chain connects TRBV5-6 to TRBJ1-4; 7 bases map to TRBD1. The V and J ends lost 4 bases and 7 bases, in that order; junction bases with no gene match: 7. The CDR3 totals 14 residues. Germline loops: CDR1 SGHDT, CDR2 YYEEEE. The chain's CDR3 is CASSRQGGGEKLFF. The DNA for the CDR3 is TGTGCCAGCAGCAGACAGGGCGGGGGTGAAAAACTGTTTTTT.

As concerns this clonotype: This may come from a read error, since a much larger clone is one base off. The genes are TRBV20-1 and TRBJ2-1; TRBD2 aligns across 13 bases. Unmatched junction bases numbered 7, after V lost 7 bases and J lost 7 bases. This CDR3 comprises 14 residues. Germline CDR1 reads DFQATT; CDR2 reads SNEGSKA (reference sequence). The CDR3 coding sequence is TGCAGTGATAAGACTAGCGGGAGGTGGAATGAGCAGTTCTTC. Residues: CSDKTSGRWNEQFF.

This clonotype was counted only a few times. V usage is TRBV7-9 and J usage is TRBJ2-5, with D perhaps TRBD1 (5 bases). Germline loops: CDR1 SEHNR, CDR2 FQNEAQ (reference sequence). V was trimmed by 1 base and J by 3 bases, leaving 6 bases between them. The CDR3 has 13 residues. The CDR3 is CASSLDRKETQYF. The DNA of the CDR3 is TGTGCCAGCAGCTTAGACAGGAAAGAGACCCAGTACTTC.

In its sample, this clonotype was seen many times. CDR3 amino acids: CASSSRQGLRDTQYF. For the CDR3, the DNA is TGTGCCAGCAGTTCCCGACAGGGGCTACGGGATACGCAGTATTTT. This rearrangement joins TRBV27 to TRBJ2-3; 8 bases align to TRBD1. In germline, CDR1 is MNHEY, CDR2 SMNVEV (reference sequence). The CDR3 runs 15 residues. Trimming cost V 4 bases and J 6 bases; bases outside gene matches: 9.

This clonotype showed up many times. This rearrangement joins TRBV5-1 to TRBJ2-5; 10 nucleotides agree with TRBD1. There are 14 residues in the CDR3. Germline V gene sequence: CDR1 SGHRS, CDR2 YFSETQ. With V trimmed by 3 bases and J by 6 bases, 5 bases remained unmatched. The CDR3 is CASSSTGGGKTQYF. For the CDR3, the DNA is TGCGCCAGCAGCTCGACAGGGGGCGGGAAGACCCAGTACTTC.

On this clonotype itself: A much larger clonotype is one base distant, so this may be a read error. The J gene is TRBJ2-5, the V gene TRBV5-1; D remains ambiguous. Germline V lookup: CDR1 SGHRS, CDR2 YFSETQ. This CDR3 contains 14 residues. CDR3 in amino acids: CAGSLKMALETQYF. The DNA of the CDR3 is TGCGCCGGCAGCTTGAAAATGGCGCTAGAGACCCAGTACTTC. Full variable domain (remainder filled in from reference TRBV5-1 and TRBJ2-5): KAGVTQTPRYLIKTRGQQVTLSCSPISGHRSVSWYQQTPGQGLQFLFEYFSETQRNKGNFPGRFSGRQFSNSRSEMNVSTLELGDSALYLCAGSLKMALETQYFGPGTRLLVL.

This clonotype was detected only a few times. This chain connects TRBV18 to TRBJ2-7; 11 nucleotides match TRBD2. Germline CDR1 reads KGHSH; CDR2 reads LQKENI. The CDR3 covers 15 residues. Trimming cost V 5 bases and J 0 bases; bases outside gene matches: 3. The CDR3 spells CASSTLAGVSYEQYF. CDR3 DNA sequence: TGTGCCAGCTCAACACTAGCGGGGGTCTCCTACGAGCAGTACTTC. The variable domain in full, with the rest retrieved from reference TRBV18 and TRBJ2-7, is NAGVMQNPRHLVRRRGQEARLRCSPMKGHSHVYWYRQLPEEGLKFMVYLQKENIIDESGMPKERFSAEFPKEGPSILRIQQVVRGDSAAYFCASSTLAGVSYEQYFGPGTRLTVT.

In this sample, this clonotype turned up many times. This sequence joins TRBV6-1 and TRBJ2-4; D is tentatively TRBD1 or TRBD2 (5 bases each). Trimming cost V 3 bases and J 8 bases, with 11 bases left between them. CDR1 is MNHNS and CDR2 is SASEGT in the germline V gene. CDR3 size: 13 residues. This CDR3 reads CASSDGGADIQYF. The CDR3 nucleotides are TGTGCCAGCAGTGATGGGGGTGCGGACATTCAGTACTTC.

This clonotype was seen repeatedly, ten times or more. The rearrangement uses TRBV28 and TRBJ2-7, with 7 positions matching TRBD2. The CDR3 consists of 15 residues. The junction had 8 bases not matched to a gene; V was cut back by 4 bases and J by 2 bases. Looked up from germline, CDR1 is MDHEN and CDR2 is SYDVKM. CDR3 loop: CASSWGGGSPYEQYF. In DNA form, the CDR3 reads TGTGCCAGCAGTTGGGGGGGGGGAAGCCCCTACGAGCAGTACTTC.

This clonotype appeared many times. The chain couples TRBV18 to TRBJ2-3; 10 bases are shared with TRBD2. Germline trimming cut 2 bases from V and 4 bases from J; bases unmatched to any gene: 12. Per the germline V gene, CDR1 is KGHSH and CDR2 is LQKENI. The CDR3 is made up of 18 amino acids. The CDR3 DNA reads as TGTGCCAGCTCACCAGGAAGCGGGGGGGCCATAATGGCAGATACGCAGTATTTT. The encoded protein is CASSPGSGGAIMADTQYF.

At least ten counts were recorded for this clonotype. The V call is TRBV4-2, the J call TRBJ2-1, with 7 bases aligning to TRBD2. Germline assignment: CDR1 LGHNA and CDR2 YNFKEQ. This CDR3 is built from 16 residues. The V segment lost 3 bases and the J segment 1 base; nucleotides outside the gene matches: 6. CDR3 coding DNA: TGTGCCAGCAGCCAGAGTAGCGGGCCTTCCTACAATGAGCAGTTCTTC. This sequence encodes CASSQSSGPSYNEQFF.

This clonotype was observed at least ten times. V usage is TRBV9 and J usage is TRBJ2-5; 7 positions agree with TRBD1. Trimming took 5 bases from V and 0 from J; bases not matched to a gene: 7. CDR1 SGDLS and CDR2 YYNGEE come from the germline V gene. This CDR3 is built from 15 residues. The CDR3 sequence is CASSFPGTDQETQYF. Here the CDR3 DNA reads TGTGCCAGCAGTTTCCCTGGGACAGACCAAGAGACCCAGTACTTC.

This clonotype was recorded many times. The chain carries TRBV20-1 and TRBJ1-3, with D unresolved. V was shortened by 6 bases and J by 1 base, with 7 bases between the two germline ends. This CDR3 comprises 12 residues. CDR1 DFQATT and CDR2 SNEGSKA come from the germline V gene (reference sequence). The CDR3 DNA follows: TGCAGTGCCTCCGAATCTGGAAACACCATATATTTT. It translates to CSASESGNTIYF.

This clonotype has ten or more counts. The J gene is TRBJ1-1, the V gene TRBV5-1; 9 nucleotides match TRBD1. There are 15 residues in the CDR3. V was clipped by 1 base and J by 4 bases; unmatched bases: 5. In germline, CDR1 is SGHRS, CDR2 YFSETQ. The CDR3 sequence is CASSLSGQGSTEAFF. The CDR3 coding sequence is TGCGCCAGCAGCTTGTCCGGACAGGGGAGCACTGAAGCTTTCTTT.

This clonotype was counted many times. The rearrangement joins TRBV28 to TRBJ2-2; D not certain. The V end lost 8 bases, the J end lost 1 base, and 8 bases lay between the germline ends. Germline lookup yields CDR1 MDHEN and CDR2 SYDVKM. CDR3 length: 13 amino acids. As DNA, the CDR3 is TGTGCCAGCGTCCGGGTGAACACCGGGGAGCTGTTTTTT. Protein sequence: CASVRVNTGELFF.

In its sample, this clonotype was seen many times. The CDR3: CASSLAAQAFESTYGYTF. The CDR3 DNA sequence: TGCGCCAGCAGCTTGGCCGCACAGGCGTTTGAATCGACCTATGGCTACACCTTC. The chain carries TRBV5-1 and TRBJ1-2, with D possibly being TRBD1 (5 bases). The CDR3 has 18 residues. Trimming removed 0 bases from V and 4 bases from J, with 22 bases in between. Germline assignment: CDR1 SGHRS and CDR2 YFSETQ.

In its sample, this clonotype was seen many times. The genes are TRBV5-5 and TRBJ2-7, with a tentative D call TRBD1 (6 bases). There are 15 residues in the CDR3. Deletions cut 2 bases from V and 4 bases from J, with 16 bases between. The V gene's germline CDR1 is SGHKS and CDR2 YYEKEE (reference sequence). The CDR3 region has the DNA TGTGCCAGCAGCTTCCAAGCAAGGACAGAATACGAGCAGTACTTC. Its protein is CASSFQARTEYEQYF.

The chain combines TRBV20-1 with TRBJ1-6, with a possible D match to TRBD1 (6 bases). This CDR3 has 15 amino acids. V was cut by 3 bases and J by 7 bases, with 16 bases left in between. Germline CDR1 reads DFQATT; CDR2 reads SNEGSKA (reference sequence). The CDR3 protein is CSASLPTGGNSPLHF. CDR3 nucleotide sequence: TGCAGTGCTAGTTTGCCGACAGGCGGGAATTCACCCCTCCACTTT.

This clonotype was detected ten times or more. The rearrangement joins TRBV7-2 to TRBJ2-5; tentatively, D is TRBD1 (5 bases). Per the germline V gene, CDR1 is SGHTA and CDR2 is FQGNSA. This CDR3 spans 14 amino acids. V was cut by 5 bases and J by 5 bases, with 15 bases left in between. CDR3 residues: CASSPSGYGETQYF. The CDR3 bases are TGTGCCAGCAGCCCCTCAGGGTATGGCGAGACCCAGTACTTC.

This rearrangement joins TRBV30 to TRBJ2-2; 13 bases match TRBD2. J was trimmed by 5 bases and V by 4 bases; bases with no gene match: 10. The length of the CDR3 is 17 residues. The germline V gene encodes CDR1 GTSNPN and CDR2 SVGIG (reference sequence). The CDR3 loop is CAWTATSGGPRTGELFF. DNA of the CDR3: TGTGCCTGGACCGCGACTAGCGGGGGGCCGAGGACCGGGGAGCTGTTTTTT.

The sample holds a few counts of this clonotype. This chain links TRBV7-2 with TRBJ2-3, with 9 nucleotides matching TRBD1. This CDR3 region has 16 residues. J was trimmed by 9 bases and V by 1 base; bases with no gene match: 11. Germline CDR1 reads SGHTA; CDR2 reads FQGNSA. DNA for the CDR3: TGTGCCAGCAGCTTAGAATACCGGGACAGGGATTCAACGCAGTATTTT. Translated: CASSLEYRDRDSTQYF.

This clonotype was observed many times. The chain combines TRBV5-5 with TRBJ2-2; the D is unclear. Trimming took off 1 base at V and 0 bases at J, with 4 bases between the two ends. Germline CDR1 is SGHKS and CDR2 is YYEKEE (reference sequence). This CDR3 is built from 14 residues. This CDR3 is CASSLTANTGELFF. The CDR3 DNA reads as TGTGCCAGCAGCTTGACAGCGAACACCGGGGAGCTGTTTTTT.

The table lists this clonotype with many counts. CDR3 sequence (DNA): TGTGCCAGCAGTTTATCTGCGATCAACAGGGAGCAGTACTTC. Its protein is CASSLSAINREQYF. The chain recombines TRBV27 with TRBJ2-7; D is perhaps TRBD1 (5 bases). With 0 bases removed from V and 7 bases from J, the gap between germline ends came to 13 bases. This CDR3 region has 14 residues. Per the germline V gene, CDR1 is MNHEY and CDR2 is SMNVEV (reference sequence).